These T cell receptor beta chains were read from a single sample in a study of technical replicates of blood from a handful of donors. Here immunoSEQ multiplex PCR was the method, and the copy in TCRdb shows in-frame clones only, minus some. The sample yields under 95,000 clones, just under 95% seen once. The sequenced material came from T cells isolated from PBMCs. The receptors stem from a human donor in good health. The CDR3 runs from the conserved cysteine through the conserved F or W. D genes are given only for firm matches. A clone size is listed for some rows: how often the clone was seen (once, few, many), or a class if it is expanded.

TRBJ2-3 | TRBV6-1 | TRBD2 | . | CASSEQGLAMTDTQYF | TGTGCCAGCAGTGAACAGGGACTAGCTATGACGGATACGCAGTATTTT
TRBJ2-7 | TRBV19 | TRBD1 | . | CASSVRDRGGYEQYF | TGTGCCAGTAGTGTCCGGGACAGGGGCGGCTACGAGCAGTACTTC
TRBJ1-4 | TRBV5-6 | TRBD1 | . | CASSTRDRQEKLFF | TGTGCCAGCAGCACGAGGGACAGACAGGAAAAACTGTTTTTT
TRBJ1-5 | TRBV7-2 | TRBD1 | . | CASTTNPGQGMHF | TGTGCCAGCACCACGAACCCGGGACAGGGGATGCATTTT
TRBJ1-1 | TRBV29-1 | . | . | CSVNRQAGNTEAFF | TGCAGCGTTAATCGACAGGCGGGCAACACTGAAGCTTTCTTT
TRBJ2-1 | TRBV5-1 | TRBD1 | . | CASSPRDRVSNEQFF | TGCGCCAGCAGCCCCCGGGACAGGGTGAGCAATGAGCAGTTCTTC
TRBJ1-2 | TRBV25-1 | TRBD1 | . | CASSSRSGQESHEYGYTF | TGTGCCAGCAGCTCAAGATCGGGACAGGAGTCCCATGAATATGGCTACACCTTC
TRBJ2-1 | TRBV7-9 | . | . | CASSLKGSEQFF | TGTGCCAGCAGCCTCAAAGGGAGTGAGCAGTTCTTC
TRBJ2-2 | TRBV4-1 | TRBD1 | . | CASSQDRGTYTGELFF | TGCGCCAGCAGCCAAGACAGGGGGACGTACACCGGGGAGCTGTTTTTT
TRBJ2-1 | TRBV29-1 | . | . | CSVDEGRAYNEQFF | TGCAGCGTTGATGAGGGCCGAGCATACAATGAGCAGTTCTTC
TRBJ1-4 | TRBV6-1 | TRBD1 | . | CASGRDRGQYEKLFF | TGTGCCAGCGGCCGGGACAGGGGGCAGTATGAAAAACTGTTTTTT
TRBJ2-4 | TRBV5-8 | . | . | CASSPRGGNIQYF | TGTGCCAGCAGCCCGCGCGGTGGAAACATTCAGTACTTC
TRBJ2-2 | TRBV6-4 | . | . | CASSLYSGNTGELFF | TGTGCCAGCAGCCTCTACTCTGGTAACACCGGGGAGCTGTTTTTT
TRBJ1-1 | TRBV18 | . | . | CASSPIGGTEAFF | TGTGCCAGCTCACCAATAGGCGGAACTGAAGCTTTCTTT
TRBJ2-3 | TRBV10-3 | TRBD2 | . | CAISGLAGGAPDTQYF | TGTGCCATCAGTGGACTAGCGGGGGGGGCACCAGATACGCAGTATTTT
TRBJ1-1 | TRBV6-6 | . | . | CASTRGAGTEAFF | TGTGCCAGCACCCGGGGGGCGGGGACTGAAGCTTTCTTT
TRBJ2-5 | TRBV7-7 | TRBD2 | once | CASSFGLAGVQETQYF | TGTGCTAGCAGCTTCGGACTAGCGGGGGTTCAAGAGACCCAGTACTTC
TRBJ1-1 | TRBV5-6 | . | . | CASSTTGNTEAFF | TGTGCCAGCAGCACGACGGGGAACACTGAAGCTTTCTTT
TRBJ2-7 | TRBV2 | . | . | CASRPTALQRITDF | TGTGCCAGCAGACCCACAGCACTTCAGCGGATTACGGACTTC
TRBJ2-4 | TRBV28 | . | once | CASSHLEAKRHIQYF | TGTGCCAGCAGTCACCTGGAGGCCAAGAGACACATTCAGTACTTC
TRBJ2-7 | TRBV6-5 | . | . | CASSYMGGEQYF | TGTGCCAGCAGTTACATGGGGGGCGAGCAGTACTTC
TRBJ1-1 | TRBV11-2 | TRBD1 | few | CASSLQTGIPNTEAFF | TGTGCCAGCAGCCTCCAGACAGGGATCCCTAACACTGAAGCTTTCTTT
TRBJ2-3 | TRBV7-6 | . | . | CASSLASDKEDTQYF | TGTGCCAGCAGCTTAGCCTCGGACAAGGAAGATACGCAGTATTTT
TRBJ2-7 | TRBV5-1 | TRBD1 | . | CASRSFTGTVTYEQYF | TGCGCCAGCAGGTCCTTTACCGGGACAGTTACCTACGAGCAGTACTTC
TRBJ2-1 | TRBV4-1 | TRBD2 | . | CASSHGTSGNTRSNEQFF | TGCGCCAGCAGCCACGGGACTAGCGGGAACACCAGGAGTAATGAGCAGTTCTTC
TRBJ1-5 | TRBV4-1 | . | . | CASSQYFDQPQHF | TGCGCCAGCAGCCAATATTTCGATCAGCCCCAGCATTTT
TRBJ2-7 | TRBV10-2 | TRBD2 | . | CASRVSGRTDEQYF | TGCGCCAGCAGGGTTAGCGGGAGGACGGACGAGCAGTACTTC
TRBJ2-7 | TRBV19 | . | . | CACGPGTYEQYF | TGTGCCTGCGGTCCGGGGACCTACGAGCAGTACTTC
TRBJ2-7 | TRBV15 | . | . | CATSRDYGQDTRYEQYF | TGTGCCACCAGCAGAGATTATGGGCAGGACACTCGCTACGAGCAGTACTTC